These 18 T cell receptor beta chains were all obtained from the same sample, sequenced in a study of blood T cell repertoires in COVID-19. Sequencing used immunoSEQ multiplex PCR; TCRdb keeps in-frame clones, though not all of them. The sample contains 250,000 or so clones, 70% to 90% of which appear only once. The sample was peripheral blood. The receptors stem from a woman between 70 and 85 years old with active or convalescent COVID-19.

The genes are TRBV5-6 and TRBJ2-5; D is possibly TRBD1 (5 bases). Germline V gene sequence: CDR1 SGHDT, CDR2 YYEEEE. Trimming removed 2 bases from V and 1 base from J, with 6 bases in between. CDR3 size: 13 residues. CDR3 in amino acids: CASSFDSQETQYF. CDR3 coding DNA: TGTGCCAGCAGCTTTGACAGCCAAGAGACCCAGTACTTC.

The genes are TRBV2 and TRBJ1-1; D is unclear. Germline V CDR1 and CDR2: SNHLY, FYNNEI. The CDR3 has 14 amino acids. The V end lost 2 bases, the J end lost 2 bases, and 9 bases lay between the germline ends. CDR3 sequence (DNA): TGTGCCAGCAGTGAACGGGTTAGTAACACTGAAGCTTTCTTT. Translated, it gives CASSERVSNTEAFF.

The CDR3 is CASSSLSLMTGEGYEQYF. The CDR3 DNA reads as TGTGCCAGCTCATCACTATCGCTCATGACTGGGGAGGGCTACGAGCAGTACTTC. V is TRBV18 and J is TRBJ2-7, with 7 bases identical to TRBD2. CDR1 is KGHSH, CDR2 LQKENI, per germline. The V segment lost 5 bases and the J segment 3 bases; nucleotides outside the gene matches: 19. There are 18 residues in the CDR3.

This clone occurred once. The chain combines TRBV5-1 with TRBJ1-5; 10 bases match TRBD1. Germline CDR1 is SGHRS and CDR2 is YFSETQ. After removal of 5 bases from V and 5 bases from J, the junction contained 4 bases not matched to a gene. The CDR3 covers 14 residues. The CDR3 bases are TGCGCCAGCAGGCAGGGGACAGGGGATCAGCCCCAGCATTTT. Amino acid sequence: CASRQGTGDQPQHF.

This clone came up once. The chain joins TRBV24-1 to TRBJ1-6; possible D gene TRBD1, 5 bases. There are 13 residues in the CDR3. The germline gives CDR1 KGHDR, CDR2 SFDVKD. The V gene lost 7 bases and the J gene lost 9 bases, with 12 bases spanning the gap. The CDR3 here is CATRGEPGSPLHF. The CDR3 nucleotides read TGTGCCACCAGAGGGGAACCTGGTTCACCCCTCCACTTT.

This chain connects TRBV5-6 to TRBJ1-2, with D possibly being TRBD1 (6 bases). Trimming cost V 7 bases and J 7 bases, with 26 bases left between them. This CDR3 region has 16 residues. Germline lookup yields CDR1 SGHDT and CDR2 YYEEEE. CDR3 amino acids: CASVKDSSLGAGGYTF. In DNA, the CDR3 is TGTGCCAGCGTTAAGGACAGTTCCCTCGGGGCGGGTGGCTACACCTTC.

The chain has TRBV6-5 and TRBJ1-2; D is perhaps TRBD1 (5 bases). Germline V gene lookup returns CDR1 MNHEY and CDR2 SVGAGI. Trimming cost V 5 bases and J 6 bases, with 10 bases left between them. This CDR3 has 12 amino acids. CDR3: CASSRVGDGYTF. In DNA form, the CDR3 reads TGTGCCAGCAGTCGCGTAGGGGATGGCTACACCTTC.

The chain is built from TRBV2 and TRBJ1-6; 8 positions match TRBD1. The junction had 8 bases not matched to a gene; V was cut back by 10 bases and J by 6 bases. The CDR3 runs to 14 residues. Looked up from germline, CDR1 is SNHLY and CDR2 is FYNNEI. The CDR3 region is CATTGGRGNSPLHF. The CDR3 nucleotides read TGTGCCACCACAGGGGGAAGGGGTAATTCACCCCTCCACTTT.

The V and J genes are TRBV7-2 and TRBJ1-2; D is ambiguous. CDR1 and CDR2 (germline): SGHTA, FQGNSA. This CDR3 region has 14 residues. V gave up 5 bases and J gave up 0 bases, with 10 bases separating them. The CDR3 DNA reads TGTGCCAGCAGCCCCCCCGGGACTAACTATGGCTACACCTTC. This translates into CASSPPGTNYGYTF.

The rearrangement links TRBV29-1 to TRBJ2-2; D is unclear. Trimming took off 5 bases at V and 1 base at J, with 8 bases between the two ends. Germline V lookup: CDR1 SQVTM, CDR2 ANQGSEA. There are 13 residues in the CDR3. CDR3 sequence reads: CSVRPGNTGELFF. Written as DNA, the CDR3 is TGCAGCGTTCGCCCCGGGAACACCGGGGAGCTGTTTTTT.

The J gene is TRBJ1-1, the V gene TRBV7-7; TRBD1 aligns across 8 bases. The V and J ends lost 11 bases and 1 base, in that order; junction bases with no gene match: 6. Germline values: CDR1 SSHAT, CDR2 FNYEAQ (reference sequence). The CDR3 is 13 amino acids. The CDR3 region has the DNA TGTGCCGTGTGGGACAGGAAGAACACTGAAGCTTTCTTT. This gives the protein CAVWDRKNTEAFF.

V gene TRBV20-1 combines with J gene TRBJ2-7; D remains unclear. The germline V and J ends were trimmed by 5 bases and 2 bases, with 7 bases remaining between them. Germline loops: CDR1 DFQATT, CDR2 SNEGSKA (reference sequence). The CDR3 runs 11 residues. CDR3 in amino acids: CSASETYEQYF. The CDR3 DNA reads as TGCAGTGCTTCCGAGACCTACGAGCAGTACTTC.

This chain links TRBV6-6 with TRBJ1-1, with no clear D. The V gene's germline CDR1 is MNHNY and CDR2 SVGAGI (reference sequence). The CDR3 extends over 11 amino acids. V lost 8 bases, J lost 1 base, and 5 bases lay in between. The CDR3 loop reads CASGANTEAFF. The CDR3 coding sequence is TGTGCCAGCGGAGCGAACACTGAAGCTTTCTTT.

The chain links TRBV4-3 to TRBJ1-2, with 7 nucleotides matching TRBD1. Germline CDR1 and CDR2: LGHNA and YSLEER. After removal of 5 bases from V and 0 bases from J, the junction contained 6 bases not matched to a gene. The CDR3 is 15 residues long. The CDR3 here is CASSSQQGANYGYTF. In DNA form, the CDR3 reads TGCGCCAGCAGCTCTCAGCAGGGGGCTAACTATGGCTACACCTTC.

This chain connects TRBV19 to TRBJ1-5; 10 bases align to TRBD1. The CDR3 has 14 amino acids. The V gene's germline CDR1 is LNHDA and CDR2 SQIVND (reference sequence). The ends lost 9 bases at V and 11 bases at J; junction bases unmatched: 13. The DNA for the CDR3 is TGTGCCAGCTCGTCTGAGACAGGGGGCCGTACCCAGCATTTT. This encodes CASSSETGGRTQHF.

This clone was counted a single time. The rearrangement links TRBV10-1 to TRBJ1-1; TRBD1 might be the D (5 bases). Germline loops: CDR1 WNHNN, CDR2 SYGVQD (reference sequence). The CDR3 has 14 residues. Trimming took 2 bases from V and 4 from J, leaving 11 bases between them. CDR3 residues: CASSERTSTTEAFF. The CDR3 DNA is TGCGCCAGCAGTGAGAGGACATCGACCACTGAAGCTTTCTTT.

This chain uses TRBV3-1 (or the pseudogene TRBV3-2) with TRBJ1-2; D is uncertain. The CDR3 extends over 16 amino acids. Germline V gives CDR1 LGHDT, CDR2 YNNKEL (reference sequence). The V end was cut by 0 bases, the J end by 3 bases, with 14 bases between. For the CDR3, the DNA is TGTGCCAGCAGCCAAGAAGTCGCCAGGCCCCACTATGGCTACACCTTC. Its protein product is CASSQEVARPHYGYTF.

J is TRBJ1-4 and V is TRBV7-9; D gene unclear. CDR3 length: 14 residues. With 4 bases removed from V and 2 bases from J, the gap between germline ends came to 8 bases. Germline-derived CDR1 and CDR2 are SEHNR and FQNEAQ (reference sequence). The CDR3 here is CASSSDMTNEKLFF. The CDR3 DNA is TGTGCCAGCAGCTCTGACATGACTAATGAAAAACTGTTTTTT.